This T cell receptor beta chain stems from a study of neurological immune-mediated disorders. Each CDR3 protein is one row after TCRdb ran MiXCR on the 5' RACE reads. Counted here are about 16,000 distinct CDR3 sequences, less than 25% occurring once; the ten biggest clones make up about 21%. General observations from the study: The absence of any CDR3 amino acid sequence shared by expanded clones across subjects suggests that repertoires were private in all groups. Levels of TCR clonal expansion peaked in HTLV-1-associated myelopathy and reached their lowest in multiple sclerosis, under those of healthy controls.

In germline, CDR1 is MGHRA, CDR2 YSYEKL. Trimming removed 6 bases from V and 1 base from J, with 9 bases in between. The CDR3 totals 13 residues. Stored at -80 C, 2 million PBMCs were the source of the unsorted libraries. This clonotype was picked up many times. Its antigen is unknown. The genes are TRBV4-1 and TRBJ2-5; D might be TRBD2 (6 bases). The material sequenced was PBMCs. This receptor was taken from a man aged 45-65 years in good health. The chain's CDR3 is CASSRGVQETQYF. The DNA for the CDR3 is TGCGCCAGCAGTCGCGGGGTCCAAGAGACCCAGTACTTC.